One T cell receptor beta chain is described in this entry. Its cognate antigen has yet to be identified. From each donor, a 2.5 ml peripheral blood sample was collected into PAXgene tubes and kept at -80 degrees C. Total RNA was isolated from whole blood with the PAXgene blood miRNA kit on an automated QIAcube, without T cell sorting. Peripheral blood from monozygotic twin pairs, either concordant or discordant for inflammatory bowel disease, underwent deep TCRalpha and TCRbeta repertoire profiling that used unique molecular barcoding. Smoking habits were recorded for all twin pairs, with individuals classified as current, former or never smokers. CDR1 DFQATT and CDR2 SNEGSKA are derived from the germline V gene (reference sequence). Including the terminal cysteine and phenylalanine, the CDR3 comprises 14 residues. No DNA was logged. The data stem from a study of monozygotic twins with inflammatory bowel disease (dated by TCRdb to 2018 to 2020). In terms of the full investigation: In total, 28 monozygotic twin pairs made up the full study: 19 Danish pairs, all IBD-discordant, plus nine German pairs, of which four were IBD-concordant and five were IBD-discordant. Each individual had, on average, about 151 000 unique TCRalpha sequences and 181 000 unique TCRbeta sequences available for analysis. Disease-associated traits were sought mainly through comparisons between IBD patients and their genetically identical healthy co-twins within discordant pairs. The research as a whole found: Distinction between different T cell subtypes could not be achieved in the analysis. Compared with healthy twins, IBD patients had fewer clonotypes in common with other individuals, a difference most pronounced in patients showing signs of disease activity. The results gave no support for a single strong signal or clonotype linked to IBD. Because patients received different immunosuppressive treatments, the repertoires may have picked up extra background noise and variability between individuals. A decrease in TCRbeta repertoire diversity, as measured by inverse Simpson index, was observed in IBD patients compared with their healthy co-twins. Concordant and discordant twins showed no difference in repertoire similarity, possibly because of limited statistical power.

Library generation was performed with 5' RACE. For each TCR library, approximately 3,700 ng of total RNA was used. cDNA was synthesized with SMARTScribe reverse transcriptase in eight separate reactions per sample. Unique molecular identifiers containing a 6-nucleotide sample barcode were introduced through template switching during cDNA synthesis. TCRalpha and TCRbeta cDNA was amplified by two nested PCRs of 16 and 9 cycles, with bead purification after each PCR. Before amplification, the cDNA was treated with uracil DNA-glycosylase and purified using the QIAquick PCR purification kit. The second PCR was the step at which Illumina TruSeq-compatible adapters and sample-specific barcodes were added. TapeStation and Qubit were used to check library quality and concentration, and 4.5 to 6.5 ng of each library was pooled. The pooled libraries were sequenced with 2 x 100 bp reads and custom sequencing primers on an Illumina HiSeq2500 single-index Rapid Run. In the paper's pipeline: PCR and sequencing errors were corrected by UMI-based consensus assembly using MiGEC version 1.2.6. MiXCR version 2.1.1 handled V(D)J alignment, clonotype assembly and CDR3 extraction. Gene usage, clonotype sharing and MAIT/NKT TCR abundance were normalised by analysing the top 1000, 10 000 and 20 000 clonotypes per sample. Diversity was computed as the inverse Simpson index with the vegan R package after downsampling to 27 000 UMIs. Statistical testing used paired Mann-Whitney U tests on the discordant twin pairs and applied Benjamini-Hochberg correction for multiple testing. After the reads were reprocessed by TCRdb, one entry was made per CDR3 protein sequence, with no DNA. TCRdb, rather than the study authors, made the V and J calls. The table for this sample shows 200,000 to 250,000 distinct CDR3 sequences. Of the sample, roughly 8% falls within the top ten clones.

The V gene is TRBV20-1 and the J gene is TRBJ2-3. This clonotype was sampled from a human donor with ulcerative colitis or Crohn's disease, or a healthy co-twin of an affected twin (not recorded which). The sequencing sample was made of blood. Here the CDR3 is given as CSARDLAGTDTQYF.